One and the same sample provided the 16 T cell receptor beta chains below, sequenced in a study of cytomegalovirus exposure and HLA in healthy donors. PCR employed 60 Vbeta and 13 Jbeta primers. The data were produced by immunoSEQ multiplex PCR, yet TCRdb's version contains in-frame clones alone and is incomplete. The sample yields around 70,000 clones, around 84% seen once. The specimen was PBMCs. The origin of the receptors is a woman between 35 and 50 years old in good health and CMV-seropositive.

This clone was found a few times. The chain carries TRBV5-4 and TRBJ2-2; 10 bases are a match to TRBD1. J was trimmed by 8 bases and V by 4 bases; bases with no gene match: 5. Germline V lookup: CDR1 SGHNT, CDR2 YYREEE (reference sequence). The CDR3 contains 14 residues. The CDR3 reads CASSKRQGAGELFF. The CDR3 bases are TGTGCCAGCAGCAAGCGACAGGGGGCTGGGGAGCTGTTTTTT.

The V and J genes are TRBV9 and TRBJ1-1, with TRBD1 identical over 8 bases. Looked up from germline, CDR1 is SGDLS and CDR2 is YYNGEE. The junction had 8 bases not matched to a gene; V was cut back by 3 bases and J by 1 base. The CDR3 has 16 amino acids. The CDR3: CASSAYSGTGNTEAFF. CDR3 coding DNA: TGTGCCAGCAGCGCCTATTCCGGGACAGGGAACACTGAAGCTTTCTTT. Combining the CDR3 with reference TRBV9 and TRBJ1-1 gives the whole variable domain DSGVTQTPKHLITATGQRVTLRCSPRSGDLSVYWYQQSLDQGLQFLIQYYNGEERAKGNILERFSAQQFPDLHSELNLSSLELGDSALYFCASSAYSGTGNTEAFFGQGTRLTVV.

The CDR3 region has the DNA TGTGCCAGCAGTGACTCGACAGGGGGATCAGATACGCAGTATTTT. It is translated as CASSDSTGGSDTQYF. V is TRBV6-4 and J is TRBJ2-3, with TRBD1 matching 9 bases. Germline lookup yields CDR1 MRHNA and CDR2 SNTAGT. V lost 0 bases to trimming and J lost 4 bases; unmatched junction nucleotides: 2. The CDR3 covers 15 residues.

The chain has TRBV28 and TRBJ1-5, with TRBD1 identical over 7 bases. Trimming cost V 7 bases and J 3 bases; bases outside gene matches: 9. CDR3 length equals 15 residues. The germline CDR1 and CDR2 sequences are MDHEN and SYDVKM. DNA for the CDR3: TGTGCCAGCACCCACGGGACAGAATTCAATCAGCCCCAGCATTTT. Its translation: CASTHGTEFNQPQHF.

This chain links TRBV5-1 with TRBJ1-1, with 8 bases matching TRBD1. The V and J ends lost 4 bases and 1 base, in that order; junction bases with no gene match: 3. Germline-derived CDR1 and CDR2 are SGHRS and YFSETQ. The CDR3 has 14 amino acids. The CDR3 loop is CASSRDRRNTEAFF. Written as DNA, the CDR3 is TGCGCCAGCAGCAGGGACAGGAGGAACACTGAAGCTTTCTTT.

The chain carries TRBV7-3 and TRBJ2-7, with D possibly TRBD2 on 5 matching bases. CDR1 is SGHTA and CDR2 is FQGTGA in the germline V gene. The CDR3 is 15 residues long. Trimming left V 7 bases short and J 4 bases short, with 20 bases between. CDR3 sequence: CASILKKEAAYEQYF. CDR3 nucleotides: TGTGCCAGCATTTTAAAAAAGGAGGCGGCATACGAGCAGTACTTC.

The chain couples TRBV30 to TRBJ2-3; TRBD1 aligns across 8 bases. The germline CDR1 and CDR2 sequences are GTSNPN and SVGIG (reference sequence). This CDR3 is built from 16 residues. The trim removed 3 bases at V and 2 bases at J, leaving 10 bases unmatched. The CDR3 sequence: CAWSVPRTGFTDTQYF. The CDR3 nucleotides are TGTGCCTGGAGCGTCCCCCGGACAGGGTTCACAGATACGCAGTATTTT. The full variable domain, completed using reference TRBV30 and TRBJ2-3, is SQTIHQWPATLVQPVGSPLSLECTVEGTSNPNLYWYRQAAGRGLQLLFYSVGIGQISSEVPQNLSASRPQDRQFILSSKKLLLSDSGFYLCAWSVPRTGFTDTQYFGPGTRLTVL.

The chain has TRBV5-1 and TRBJ1-4; D is unclear. The CDR3 runs 13 residues. Germline loops: CDR1 SGHRS, CDR2 YFSETQ. V was pared by 8 bases and J by 7 bases, with 15 bases between. The CDR3, as DNA: TGCGCCAGTCGTCCAGAAGGGAGTGAAAAACTGTTTTTT. It is translated as CASRPEGSEKLFF.

This chain links TRBV6-5 with TRBJ2-7; possible D gene TRBD1, 6 bases. Trimming stripped 2 bases from V and 2 bases from J, with 10 bases between. CDR1 is MNHEY, CDR2 SVGAGI, per germline. The CDR3 has 14 amino acids. CDR3 loop: CASSYGRGTYEQYF. DNA for the CDR3: TGTGCCAGCAGTTACGGCAGGGGCACCTACGAGCAGTACTTC.

The chain has TRBV19 and TRBJ2-1; the match to TRBD2 covers 9 bases. V trimming: 5 bases; J trimming: 0 bases; junction bases outside the gene matches: 2. CDR3 length: 15 amino acids. Germline V gene data show CDR1 as LNHDA and CDR2 as SQIVND (reference sequence). The CDR3 DNA sequence: TGTGCCAGTAGTCTAGCGGGGAGCTCCTACAATGAGCAGTTCTTC. This gives the protein CASSLAGSSYNEQFF.

The chain links TRBV9 to TRBJ2-3, with TRBD2 identical over 7 bases. Germline assignment: CDR1 SGDLS and CDR2 YYNGEE. With 4 bases clipped from V and 2 bases from J, the junction kept 7 bases outside the gene matches. CDR3 length equals 15 residues. CDR3 bases: TGTGCCAGCAGCCCGAGCGGGGCCTTCACAGATACGCAGTATTTT. The encoded protein is CASSPSGAFTDTQYF.

The chain uses TRBV27 and TRBJ2-5, with 8 bases lining up with TRBD1. Per germline, CDR1 MNHEY and CDR2 SMNVEV (reference sequence). The ends lost 5 bases at V and 1 base at J; junction bases unmatched: 3. The CDR3 loop spans 14 amino acids. CDR3 DNA: TGTGCCAGCAGTCATGACAGGGGCCAAGAGACCCAGTACTTC. It codes for CASSHDRGQETQYF.

V usage is TRBV6-6 and J usage is TRBJ2-7; TRBD2 matches at 9 bases. J was trimmed by 7 bases and V by 7 bases; bases with no gene match: 17. The CDR3 contains 16 residues. CDR1 MNHNY and CDR2 SVGAGI come from the germline V gene (reference sequence). The CDR3 bases are TGTGCCAGCACTCCTAGCGGGACTAGGGGTTCTCGGGAGCAGTACTTC. Translation: CASTPSGTRGSREQYF.

This sequence joins TRBV28 and TRBJ1-6, with D possibly TRBD1 on 5 matching bases. V was clipped by 4 bases and J by 8 bases, with 12 bases between them. Germline V lookup: CDR1 MDHEN, CDR2 SYDVKM. The CDR3 runs to 14 residues. The CDR3 is CASSSGTGDSPLHF. DNA of the CDR3: TGTGCCAGCAGTTCCGGGACGGGGGATTCACCCCTCCACTTT. Based on the CDR3 plus reference TRBV28 and TRBJ1-6, the full variable domain is DVKVTQSSRYLVKRTGEKVFLECVQDMDHENMFWYRQDPGLGLRLIYFSYDVKMKEKGDIPEGYSVSREKKERFSLILESASTNQTSMYLCASSSGTGDSPLHFGNGTRLTVT.

The gene calls are TRBV6-1 and TRBJ1-3; possible D gene TRBD1, 5 bases. V lost 8 bases, J lost 4 bases, and 12 bases lay in between. CDR1 is MNHNS and CDR2 is SASEGT in the germline V gene. This CDR3 region has 13 residues. CDR3 protein: CASDSIRGNTIYF. The CDR3 coding sequence is TGTGCCAGCGACAGTATCCGAGGAAACACCATATATTTT.

The sample holds one count of this clone. This chain uses TRBV19 with TRBJ1-6, with D uncertain. V was clipped by 4 bases and J by 10 bases, with 11 bases between them. The CDR3 length is 13 residues. Germline CDR1 is LNHDA and CDR2 is SQIVND (reference sequence). The DNA for the CDR3 is TGTGCCAGTAGTACTGGGCCCTTATCACCCCTCCACTTT. This encodes CASSTGPLSPLHF.